Detailed here is one TCR beta chain. This clone showed up just once. Its antigen remains unidentified. One base away there is no much larger clone; base qualities are not given. This sample was included in a study of blood T cell repertoires in COVID-19 (dated by TCRdb to 2019 to 2021). Context from the whole study: Samples covering the acute and convalescent phases of COVID-19 were provided by collaborators in the United States, Italy and Spain. Where available, HLA class I and class II types were obtained from metadata supplied by the sample provider rather than from assay-based typing. Nearly every sample came with metadata listing a de-identified subject ID, COVID-19 status, age in years and sex. The samples were drawn from the first 160 participants of the ongoing ImmuneRACE study and from 950 to 1,500 subjects provided by 6 global collaborators. The prospective study material was composed of cDNA or gDNA derived from T cells, B-cell-depleted T cells, or PBMCs. The dataset comprised deeply sampled blood TCRbeta repertoires from subjects exposed to, actively infected with, or recovered from COVID-19. The repertoires were released in a freely available public database meant as a resource for research on the immune response to SARS-CoV-2.

Results the study describes overall, beyond this receptor: The quantity of clinical and demographic metadata differed by source and by participant and was supplied without curation.

V trim: 2 bases; J trim: 2 bases; unmatched bases: 4. The CDR1 and CDR2 encoded by the germline V gene are MNHEY and SVGAGI. The CDR3 goes from the cysteine to the phenylalanine over 16 residues. The sequence is cut down to CDR3 DNA, 48 bases in frame from base 1. TCRbeta CDR3 regions were amplified from genomic DNA by means of the immunoSEQ Assay, a bias-controlled multiplex PCR. In the source study's methods: Nucleated cell counts per sample were estimated from amplification of reference gene primers within the assay. To quantify the absolute abundance of each unique TCRbeta CDR3 rearrangement, sequence reads were collapsed and filtered. For each sample, productive Simpson clonality was calculated as the square root of Simpson's diversity index across productive rearrangements. TCRdb's version of the immuneACCESS table is confined to in-frame rearrangements and falls short of the full clone set. An unresolved V gene accounts for under half of the shortfall where checked; the remainder is of unknown origin. V, J and clone size reflect that table, while D and trimming were determined from the DNA. This sample has about 160,000 clones in its table, and approximately 86% of those were observed once. Together, the top ten hold under 9% of the sample.

One collaborating source in Seattle enrolled patients while the patients were actively infected and followed the patients over time throughout the course of disease. Each collaborating institution followed its own protocols to collect whole blood in K2EDTA tubes. Collaborator samples were shipped for TCRbeta analysis as frozen whole blood, isolated PBMCs, or DNA extracted from either sample type. The source of this sequence is a woman in her forties with COVID-19, enrolled during active disease. Source material: peripheral blood. The sequence is built from TRBV6-5 and TRBJ2-2, with TRBD1 identical over 8 junction bases. The DNA sequence is TGTGCCAGCAGTTACGGAGACAGGGGAAACACCGGGGAGCTGTTTTTT. It codes for CASSYGDRGNTGELFF.